A selection of T cell receptor beta chains follows, all from one sample in a study of T cell responses to AZD1222 COVID-19 vaccine. The repertoire was sequenced with immunoSEQ multiplex PCR; TCRdb's copy has only in-frame clones and lacks some. The repertoire includes some 180,000 clones, around nine tenths of them detected once, and approximately 0.97% sits in the top ten. The starting material was peripheral blood, obtained 28 days after the second AZD1222 dose. Receptor source: an adult who received the AZD1222 COVID-19 vaccine. Both conserved end residues are part of each CDR3. Each record gives: clone size, D gene, V gene, J gene, CDR3 protein, CDR3 DNA. The D gene is left open where the match is weak. The size field is filled for only some rows; it gives once, few, many or a size class.

>-|TRBD2|TRBV10-3|TRBJ2-7
CAISSSLAGAYEQYF
TGTGCCATCAGTTCCTCCCTCGCGGGGGCCTACGAGCAGTACTTC
>-|TRBD2|TRBV10-3|TRBJ2-3
CAIRVTSGGTDTQYF
TGTGCCATCAGGGTGACTAGCGGGGGGACAGATACGCAGTATTTT
>-|TRBD1|TRBV5-1|TRBJ1-3
CASSSQGATGNTIYF
TGCGCCAGCAGCTCACAGGGGGCAACTGGAAACACCATATATTTT
>-|-|TRBV6-5|TRBJ1-5
CASSNDRSNQPQHF
TGTGCCAGCAGTAACGACAGAAGCAATCAGCCCCAGCATTTT
>-|-|TRBV18|TRBJ1-2
CASSPDLTMGYTF
TGTGCCAGCTCACCAGATCTAACTATGGGCTACACCTTC
>-|-|TRBV3-1/TRBV3-2|TRBJ2-3
CASGGASGVPLHTDTQYF
TGTGCCAGCGGGGGGGCTAGCGGCGTTCCCTTACACACAGATACGCAGTATTTT
>-|TRBD1|TRBV19|TRBJ2-7
CASSIGTGAPYEQYF
TGTGCCAGTAGTATAGGGACAGGGGCCCCCTACGAGCAGTACTTC
>-|TRBD1|TRBV9|TRBJ2-5
CASSPGQGARGTQYF
TGTGCCAGCAGCCCAGGACAGGGGGCTCGAGGGACCCAGTACTTC
>-|TRBD1|TRBV27|TRBJ1-6
CASSDQPRGIRSPLHF
TGTGCCAGCAGTGATCAACCCAGGGGGATCCGTTCACCCCTCCACTTT
>-|-|TRBV3-1/TRBV3-2|TRBJ1-2
CASSQGHLNYGYTF
TGTGCCAGCAGCCAGGGGCACTTAAACTATGGCTACACCTTC
>few|-|TRBV5-6|TRBJ1-1
CASGTGIPEAFF
TGTGCCAGCGGAACAGGGATCCCTGAAGCTTTCTTT
>-|-|TRBV21-1|TRBJ2-5
CASSKCVRDRGEETQYF
TGTGCCAGCAGCAAATGCGTCCGGGACAGGGGAGAAGAGACCCAGTACTTC
>-|TRBD2|TRBV11-2|TRBJ2-7
CASSLEGGGYSYEQYF
TGTGCCAGCAGCTTAGAAGGCGGGGGGTACTCCTACGAGCAGTACTTC
>-|-|TRBV2|TRBJ2-7
CASSEKQGGDEQYF
TGTGCCAGCAGTGAGAAGCAGGGGGGCGACGAGCAGTACTTC
>-|-|TRBV29-1|TRBJ2-1
CSVERYNEQFF
TGCAGCGTTGAAAGGTACAATGAGCAGTTCTTC
>-|TRBD1|TRBV4-3|TRBJ1-1
CASSRLPTGKMNTEAFF
TGCGCCAGCAGCCGCCTACCGACAGGGAAAATGAACACTGAAGCTTTCTTT
>-|TRBD2|TRBV4-1|TRBJ2-3
CASSLRGEDTQYF
TGCGCCAGCAGCTTGCGGGGGGAAGATACGCAGTATTTT
>few|-|TRBV2|TRBJ1-1
CASSAQRVEAFF
TGTGCCAGCAGTGCCCAACGGGTTGAAGCTTTCTTT
>once|-|TRBV5-4|TRBJ2-7
CASSLSGRADEQYF
TGTGCCAGCAGCTTGTCGGGCCGTGCCGACGAGCAGTACTTC
>-|TRBD1|TRBV7-9|TRBJ1-2
CASSSTGNYGYTF
TGTGCCAGCAGCTCGACAGGGAACTATGGCTACACCTTC
>-|-|TRBV6-5|TRBJ1-5
CASIGRGGDQPQHF
TGTGCCAGCATTGGGCGGGGTGGGGATCAGCCCCAGCATTTT
>few|TRBD1|TRBV18|TRBJ1-5
CASSRDRLGSNQPQHF
TGTGCCAGCTCACGGGACAGGCTCGGATCAAATCAGCCCCAGCATTTT
>-|-|TRBV7-2|TRBJ2-7
CASSPDQLGNSYEQYF
TGTGCCAGCAGTCCTGATCAGCTGGGAAACTCCTACGAGCAGTACTTC
>-|-|TRBV18|TRBJ2-1
CASSPLGEFYNEQFF
TGTGCCAGCTCACCTTTGGGAGAGTTCTACAATGAGCAGTTCTTC
>-|-|TRBV6-1|TRBJ1-6
CASSDGFRGTTSTLHF
TGTGCCAGCAGTGACGGGTTTCGGGGGACAACCTCCACCCTCCACTTT
>-|-|TRBV4-1|TRBJ1-5
CASSPEYSNQPQHF
TGCGCCAGCAGCCCCGAATATAGCAATCAGCCCCAGCATTTT
>-|-|TRBV9|TRBJ2-2
CASSVPQGGELFF
TGTGCCAGCAGCGTACCTCAGGGCGGGGAGCTGTTTTTT
>once|-|TRBV2|TRBJ1-2
CASSEAAMVVGYTF
TGTGCCAGCAGTGAGGCGGCGATGGTGGTAGGCTACACCTTC
>-|-|TRBV2|TRBJ1-1
CASGTQRNTEAFF
TGTGCCAGCGGAACACAACGGAACACTGAAGCTTTCTTT
>-|TRBD2|TRBV19|TRBJ2-7
CASMGLEGGSYEQYF
TGTGCCAGTATGGGACTAGAGGGAGGCTCCTACGAGCAGTACTTC
>-|-|TRBV29-1|TRBJ2-3
CSVVRMGDTQYF
TGCAGCGTTGTCCGGATGGGGGACACGCAGTATTTT
>-|-|TRBV11-2|TRBJ2-4
CASSLGLRRGPGNIQYF
TGTGCCAGCAGCTTGGGGTTGAGGAGGGGGCCAGGAAACATTCAGTACTTC